This entry lists 5 T cell receptor beta chains sequenced from one sample in a study of T cells in Graves' hyperthyroidism and ophthalmopathy. Amplification yielded TCR beta CDR3 regions, with RNA transcripts as the source. The primer set for the first-round RT-PCR of the TCR CDR3 was HTBI. TCRdb reprocessed the multiplex PCR reads with MiXCR, giving one entry per CDR3 protein. The sample has hundreds of thousands of distinct CDR3 sequences; about 14% are singletons. The sample comprised blood. The receptors stem from a woman between 18 and 30 years old with Graves' hyperthyroidism.

V gene TRBV11-2 combines with J gene TRBJ2-1; TRBD2 matches at 8 bases. The trim removed 3 bases at V and 0 bases at J, leaving 16 bases unmatched. Looked up from germline, CDR1 is SGHAT and CDR2 is FQNNGV. The CDR3 covers 20 residues. CDR3 sequence reads: CASSFLFQLTSVSSYNEQFF. The CDR3 DNA follows: TGTGCCAGCAGCTTCCTCTTTCAACTGACTAGCGTGAGCTCCTACAATGAGCAGTTCTTC.

This chain uses TRBV2 with TRBJ1-5; 7 bases line up with TRBD1. The germline gives CDR1 SNHLY, CDR2 FYNNEI. J gave up 9 bases and V 6 bases, and 5 bases lay outside the gene matches. The CDR3 length is 12 residues. The CDR3 bases are TGTGCCAGCAGGTACAGGGGACGGCCCCAGCATTTT. Residues: CASRYRGRPQHF. Complete variable domain (other parts from reference TRBV2 and TRBJ1-5): EPEVTQTPSHQVTQMGQEVILRCVPISNHLYFYWYRQILGQKVEFLVSFYNNEISEKSEIFDDQFSVERPDGSNFTLKIRSTKLEDSAMYFCASRYRGRPQHFGDGTRLSIL.

The sample holds one count of this clonotype. V gene TRBV6-5 combines with J gene TRBJ2-7; D gene unclear. The germline gives CDR1 MNHEY, CDR2 SVGAGI. This CDR3 region has 17 residues. V was clipped by 2 bases and J by 2 bases, with 19 bases between them. CDR3 sequence: CASSYQATGFVTYEQYF. The DNA for the CDR3 is TGTGCCAGCAGTTACCAAGCGACGGGCTTCGTGACCTACGAGCAGTACTTC.

The chain links TRBV20-1 to TRBJ2-5, with 9 bases that match TRBD2. The germline V gene has CDR1 DFQATT and CDR2 SNEGSKA (reference sequence). This CDR3 has 14 amino acids. Trimming at V came to 6 bases and at J to 6 bases, leaving 11 bases not matched to a gene. DNA of the CDR3: TGCAGTGCGACAGGGAGTAGCGGGAGAAAGACCCAGTACTTC. This encodes CSATGSSGRKTQYF.

This clonotype was observed many times. The chain joins TRBV28 to TRBJ2-5, with D possibly being TRBD1 or TRBD2 (6 bases each). Looked up from germline, CDR1 is MDHEN and CDR2 is SYDVKM. There are 16 residues in the CDR3. The V end was cut by 4 bases, the J end by 2 bases, with 17 bases between. CDR3 residues: CASSWAGEALQETQYF. The CDR3 DNA follows: TGTGCCAGCAGTTGGGCAGGGGAGGCTTTGCAAGAGACCCAGTACTTC.